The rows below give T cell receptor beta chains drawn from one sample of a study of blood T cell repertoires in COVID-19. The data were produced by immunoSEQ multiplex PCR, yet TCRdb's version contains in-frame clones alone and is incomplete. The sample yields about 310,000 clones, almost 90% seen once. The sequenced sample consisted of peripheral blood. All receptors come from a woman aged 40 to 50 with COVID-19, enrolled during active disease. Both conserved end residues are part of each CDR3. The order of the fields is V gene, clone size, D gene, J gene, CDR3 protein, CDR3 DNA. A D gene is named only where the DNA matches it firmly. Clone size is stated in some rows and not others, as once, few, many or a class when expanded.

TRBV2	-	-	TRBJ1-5	CASSRRGINQPQHF	TGTGCCAGCAGTCGACGGGGGATCAATCAGCCCCAGCATTTT
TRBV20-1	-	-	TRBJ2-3	CSASSLDTQYF	TGCAGTGCTAGCAGTCTAGATACGCAGTATTTT
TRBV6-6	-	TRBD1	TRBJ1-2	CASRETGAPGEGYTF	TGTGCCAGCAGAGAGACAGGGGCCCCAGGGGAAGGCTACACCTTC
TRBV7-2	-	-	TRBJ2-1	CASSLDPGAYNEQFF	TGTGCCAGCAGCTTAGACCCGGGGGCCTACAATGAGCAGTTCTTC
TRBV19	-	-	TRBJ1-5	CASSIVQGLKPQHF	TGTGCCAGTAGTATAGTACAGGGTTTGAAGCCCCAGCATTTT
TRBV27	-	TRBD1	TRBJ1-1	CASSLRRTGANVNTEAFF	TGTGCCAGCAGCCTTCGGAGGACAGGGGCGAATGTGAACACTGAAGCTTTCTTT
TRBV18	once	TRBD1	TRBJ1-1	CASSPQGQGAGTEAFF	TGTGCCAGCTCACCACAAGGACAGGGGGCCGGCACTGAAGCTTTCTTT
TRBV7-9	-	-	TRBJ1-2	CASSPGGYTF	TGTGCCAGCAGCCCCGGGGGCTACACCTTC
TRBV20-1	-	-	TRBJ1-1	CSASKLLLNTEAFF	TGCAGTGCTAGTAAACTCCTTCTGAACACTGAAGCTTTCTTT
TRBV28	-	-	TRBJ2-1	CASSFGVRGNNEQFF	TGTGCCAGCAGTTTCGGGGTGAGGGGGAACAATGAGCAGTTCTTC
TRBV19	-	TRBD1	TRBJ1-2	CASSTTGSYGYTF	TGTGCCAGTTCGACGACAGGGAGCTATGGCTACACCTTC
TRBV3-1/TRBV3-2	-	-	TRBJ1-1	CASSQGLANTEAFF	TGTGCCAGCAGCCAAGGGCTGGCGAACACTGAAGCTTTCTTT
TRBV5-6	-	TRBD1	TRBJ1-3	CASSLGQGASGNTIYF	TGTGCCAGCAGCTTGGGTCAGGGGGCATCTGGAAACACCATATATTTT
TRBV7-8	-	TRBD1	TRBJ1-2	CASSPKGQGGYGYTF	TGTGCCAGCAGCCCAAAGGGACAGGGAGGCTATGGCTACACCTTC
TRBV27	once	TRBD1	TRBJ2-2	CASSRPQTGETGELFF	TGTGCCAGCAGTCGGCCCCAAACAGGGGAAACCGGGGAGCTGTTTTTT
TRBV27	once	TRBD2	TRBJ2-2	CASTMGGAPGELFF	TGTGCCAGCACCATGGGAGGGGCCCCCGGGGAGCTGTTTTTT
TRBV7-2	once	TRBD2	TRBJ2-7	CASSLVGGGGEQYF	TGTGCCAGCAGCTTAGTAGGTGGGGGGGGAGAGCAGTACTTC
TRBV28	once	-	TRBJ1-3	CASSFSDRGNTIYF	TGTGCCAGCAGTTTCTCTGACAGGGGAAACACCATATATTTT
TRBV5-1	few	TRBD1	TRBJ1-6	CASRPGTGGSPLHF	TGCGCCAGCAGGCCCGGGACAGGGGGGTCCCCCCTCCACTTT
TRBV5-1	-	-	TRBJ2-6	CASSSEGANVLTF	TGCGCCAGCAGTAGTGAGGGGGCCAACGTCCTGACTTTC
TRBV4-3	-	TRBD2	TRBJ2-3	CASSPRAGVRTDTQYF	TGCGCCAGCAGCCCAAGGGCGGGGGTTCGGACAGATACGCAGTATTTT
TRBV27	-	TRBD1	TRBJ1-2	CASSIWGQGGYGYTF	TGTGCCAGCAGTATTTGGGGACAGGGTGGCTATGGCTACACCTTC
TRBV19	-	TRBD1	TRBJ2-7	CASSRLQGDDYEQYF	TGTGCCAGTAGTAGACTACAGGGGGATGACTACGAGCAGTACTTC
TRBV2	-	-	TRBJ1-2	CASSEQGPYGYTF	TGTGCCAGCAGTGAACAGGGGCCCTATGGCTACACCTTC
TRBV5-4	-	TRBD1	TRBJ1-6	CASSRGATGYGTGNSPLHF	TGTGCCAGCAGCCGGGGGGCGACCGGTTACGGGACAGGGAATTCACCCCTCCACTTT
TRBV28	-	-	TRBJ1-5	CASRAAIRPQHF	TGTGCCAGCAGGGCGGCAATCAGGCCCCAGCATTTT
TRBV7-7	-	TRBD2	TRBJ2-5	CASSLPGLAETQYF	TGTGCTAGCAGCTTACCGGGACTAGCGGAGACCCAGTACTTC
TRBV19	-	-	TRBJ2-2	CASSIPSGDNTGELFF	TGTGCCAGTAGTATCCCCTCAGGGGATAACACCGGGGAGCTGTTTTTT
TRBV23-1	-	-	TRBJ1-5	CASSPLFPLGNQPQHF	TGCGCCAGCAGCCCACTATTCCCCTTGGGCAATCAGCCCCAGCATTTT
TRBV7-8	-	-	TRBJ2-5	CASSYYPRGLEETQYF	TGTGCCAGCAGCTACTACCCTAGGGGCCTTGAAGAGACCCAGTACTTC
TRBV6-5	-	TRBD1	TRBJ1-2	CASSSVYRGGRGGYTF	TGTGCCAGCAGTTCCGTCTACAGGGGAGGAAGAGGTGGCTACACCTTC
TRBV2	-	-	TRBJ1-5	CASSVMGGRDQPQHF	TGTGCCAGCAGTGTGATGGGGGGAAGGGACCAGCCCCAGCATTTT
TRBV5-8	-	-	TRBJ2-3	CASSLAVLPGASTDTQYF	TGTGCCAGCAGCTTGGCCGTTTTGCCAGGGGCTAGCACAGATACGCAGTATTTT
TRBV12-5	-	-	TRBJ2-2	CASGGPGHTMNYNTGELFF	TGTGCTAGTGGCGGACCGGGACATACGATGAACTACAACACCGGGGAGCTGTTTTTT
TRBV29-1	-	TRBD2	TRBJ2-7	CSVEGNGGVEQYF	TGCAGCGTTGAGGGCAATGGGGGGGTCGAGCAGTACTTC
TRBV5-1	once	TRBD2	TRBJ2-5	CASSRLAGEGETQYF	TGCGCCAGCAGCCGGCTAGCGGGGGAGGGAGAGACCCAGTACTTC
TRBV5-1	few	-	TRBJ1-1	CASSLAGGDTEAFF	TGCGCCAGCAGCTTGGCCGGGGGTGACACTGAAGCTTTCTTT
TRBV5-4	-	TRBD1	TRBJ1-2	CASSTRDSHARF	TGTGCCAGCAGCACACGGGACAGTCACGCTCGTTTC
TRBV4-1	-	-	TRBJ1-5	CASSQVGRSNQPQHF	TGCGCCAGCAGCCAAGTGGGCCGTAGCAATCAGCCCCAGCATTTT
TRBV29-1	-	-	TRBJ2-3	CSSRRGDTQYF	TGCAGCTCTCGACGGGGAGATACGCAGTATTTT
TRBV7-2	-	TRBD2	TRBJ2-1	CASSLQTSGGAYEQFF	TGTGCCAGCAGCTTACAGACTAGCGGGGGGGCCTATGAGCAGTTCTTC
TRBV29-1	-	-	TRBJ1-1	CSVVQRDTEAFF	TGCAGCGTGGTTCAGAGGGATACTGAAGCTTTCTTT
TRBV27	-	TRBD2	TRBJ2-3	CASGVAGRPSTDTQYF	TGTGCCAGCGGAGTAGCGGGGCGGCCTAGCACAGATACGCAGTATTTT
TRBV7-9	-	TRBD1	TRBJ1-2	CASSLEGQGYTF	TGTGCCAGCAGCTTAGAGGGACAGGGCTACACCTTC
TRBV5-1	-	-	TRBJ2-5	CASSWGGQIQYQETQYF	TGCGCCAGCAGCTGGGGTGGACAGATACAGTACCAAGAGACCCAGTACTTC
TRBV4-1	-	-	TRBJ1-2	CASSPEDGANYGYTF	TGCGCCAGCAGCCCCGAAGACGGAGCGAACTATGGCTACACCTTC